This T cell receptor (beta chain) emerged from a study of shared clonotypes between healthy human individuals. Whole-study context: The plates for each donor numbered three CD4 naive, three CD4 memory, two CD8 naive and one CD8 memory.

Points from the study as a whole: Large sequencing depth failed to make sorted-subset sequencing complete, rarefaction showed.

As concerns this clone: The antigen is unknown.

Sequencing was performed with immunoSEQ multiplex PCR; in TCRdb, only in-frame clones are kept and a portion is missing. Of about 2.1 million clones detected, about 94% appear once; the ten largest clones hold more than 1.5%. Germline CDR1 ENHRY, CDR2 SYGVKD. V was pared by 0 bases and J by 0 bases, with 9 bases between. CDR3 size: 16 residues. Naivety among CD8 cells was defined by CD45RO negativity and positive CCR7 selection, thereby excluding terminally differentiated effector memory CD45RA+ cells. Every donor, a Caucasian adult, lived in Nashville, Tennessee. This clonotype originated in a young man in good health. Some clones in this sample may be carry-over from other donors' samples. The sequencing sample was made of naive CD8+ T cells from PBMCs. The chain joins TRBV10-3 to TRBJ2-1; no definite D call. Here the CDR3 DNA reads TGTGCCATCAGTGAGTCGGGTTTCAGCTCCTACAATGAGCAGTTCTTC. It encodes CAISESGFSSYNEQFF.